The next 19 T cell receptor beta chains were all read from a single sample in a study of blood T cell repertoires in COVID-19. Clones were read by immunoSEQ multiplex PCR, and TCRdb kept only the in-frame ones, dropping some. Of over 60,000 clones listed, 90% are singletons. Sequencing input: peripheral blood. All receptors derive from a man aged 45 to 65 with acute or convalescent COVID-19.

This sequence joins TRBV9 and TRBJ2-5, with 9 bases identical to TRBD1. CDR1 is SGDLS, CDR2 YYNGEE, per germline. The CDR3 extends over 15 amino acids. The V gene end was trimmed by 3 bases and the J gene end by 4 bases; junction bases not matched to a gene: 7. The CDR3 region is CASSANTGGGETQYF. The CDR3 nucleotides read TGTGCCAGCAGCGCAAATACAGGGGGCGGAGAGACCCAGTACTTC.

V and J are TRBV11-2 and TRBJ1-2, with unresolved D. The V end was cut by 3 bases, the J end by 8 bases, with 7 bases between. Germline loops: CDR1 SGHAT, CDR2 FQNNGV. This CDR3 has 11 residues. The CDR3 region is CASSFAGGYTF. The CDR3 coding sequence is TGTGCCAGCAGCTTCGCGGGAGGCTACACCTTC. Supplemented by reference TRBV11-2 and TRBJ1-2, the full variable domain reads EAGVAQSPRYKIIEKRQSVAFWCNPISGHATLYWYQQILGQGPKLLIQFQNNGVVDDSQLPKDRFSAERLKGVDSTLKIQPAKLEDSAVYLCASSFAGGYTFGSGTRLTVV.

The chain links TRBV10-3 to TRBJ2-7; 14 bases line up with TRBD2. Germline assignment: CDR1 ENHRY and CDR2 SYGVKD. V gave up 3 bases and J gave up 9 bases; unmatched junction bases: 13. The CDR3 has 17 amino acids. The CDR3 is CAISDSGTSGRVRVQYF. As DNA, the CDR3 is TGTGCCATCAGTGACTCCGGGACTAGCGGGAGAGTGCGAGTGCAGTACTTC.

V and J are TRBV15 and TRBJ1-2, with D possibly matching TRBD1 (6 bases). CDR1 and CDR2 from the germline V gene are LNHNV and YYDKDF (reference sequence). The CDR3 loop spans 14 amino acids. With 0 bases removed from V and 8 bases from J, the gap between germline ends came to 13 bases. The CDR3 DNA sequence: TGTGCCACCAGCAGAGAGTACAGGGTGTTCGGCTACACCTTC. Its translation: CATSREYRVFGYTF.

The CDR3 nucleotides are TGTGCCAGCAGCTCCCGGGGGGGGACCACAGATACGCAGTATTTT. As protein: CASSSRGGTTDTQYF. V usage is TRBV9 and J usage is TRBJ2-3; 8 bases fit TRBD2. Per germline, CDR1 SGDLS and CDR2 YYNGEE. The V gene end was trimmed by 4 bases and the J gene end by 2 bases; junction bases not matched to a gene: 6. The length of the CDR3 is 15 residues.

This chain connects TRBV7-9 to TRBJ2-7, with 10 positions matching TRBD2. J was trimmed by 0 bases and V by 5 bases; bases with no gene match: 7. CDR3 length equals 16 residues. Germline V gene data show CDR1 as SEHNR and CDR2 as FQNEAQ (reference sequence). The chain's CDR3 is CASSHGLADFSYEQYF. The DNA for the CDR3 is TGTGCCAGCAGCCACGGACTAGCGGACTTCTCCTACGAGCAGTACTTC.

Here the CDR3 reads CASSGTGGDTQYF. Here the CDR3 DNA reads TGTGCCAGTAGTGGGACAGGGGGCGATACGCAGTATTTT. V usage is TRBV19 and J usage is TRBJ2-3; 12 nucleotides match TRBD1. The ends lost 5 bases at V and 6 bases at J; junction bases unmatched: 0. There are 13 residues in the CDR3. Germline CDR1 is LNHDA and CDR2 is SQIVND (reference sequence).

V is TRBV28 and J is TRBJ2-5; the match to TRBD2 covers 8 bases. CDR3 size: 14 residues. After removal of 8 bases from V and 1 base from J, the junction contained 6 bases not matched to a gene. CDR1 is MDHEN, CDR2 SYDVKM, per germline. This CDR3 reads CASRPGGSQETQYF. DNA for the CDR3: TGTGCCAGCCGACCGGGAGGGTCCCAAGAGACCCAGTACTTC.

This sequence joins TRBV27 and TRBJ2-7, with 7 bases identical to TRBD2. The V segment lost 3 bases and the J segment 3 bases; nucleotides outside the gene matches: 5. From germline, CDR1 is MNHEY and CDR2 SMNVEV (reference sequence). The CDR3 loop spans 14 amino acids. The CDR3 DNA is TGTGCCAGCAGTTTTAATGGCGGGAGCTACGAGCAGTACTTC. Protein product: CASSFNGGSYEQYF.

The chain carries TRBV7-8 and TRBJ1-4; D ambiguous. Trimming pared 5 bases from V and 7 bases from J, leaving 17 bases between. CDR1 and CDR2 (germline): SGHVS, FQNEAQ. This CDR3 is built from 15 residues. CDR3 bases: TGTGCCAGCAGCCCAAGAGGTCCCGTGGGTGAAAAACTGTTTTTT. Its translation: CASSPRGPVGEKLFF.

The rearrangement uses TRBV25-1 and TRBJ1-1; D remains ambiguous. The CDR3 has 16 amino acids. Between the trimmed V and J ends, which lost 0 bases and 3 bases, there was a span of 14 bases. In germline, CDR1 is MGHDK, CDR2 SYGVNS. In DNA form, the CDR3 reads TGTGCCAGCAGTGAATATTTTAGGGCGGAGGACACTGAAGCTTTCTTT. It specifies CASSEYFRAEDTEAFF.

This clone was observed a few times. The chain's CDR3 is CASSTAYEQYF. The CDR3 DNA is TGTGCCAGCAGCACAGCCTACGAGCAGTACTTC. This chain connects TRBV11-3 to TRBJ2-7; D is unresolved. This CDR3 is built from 11 residues. The V end was cut by 5 bases, the J end by 2 bases, with 4 bases between. From germline, CDR1 is SGHNT and CDR2 YENEEA.

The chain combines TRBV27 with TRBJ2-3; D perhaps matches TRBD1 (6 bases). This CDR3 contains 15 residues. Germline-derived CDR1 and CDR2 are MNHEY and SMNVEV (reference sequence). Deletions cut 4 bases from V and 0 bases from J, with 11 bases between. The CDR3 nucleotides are TGTGCCAGCAGTTGGGACACATGGAGCACAGATACGCAGTATTTT. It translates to CASSWDTWSTDTQYF.

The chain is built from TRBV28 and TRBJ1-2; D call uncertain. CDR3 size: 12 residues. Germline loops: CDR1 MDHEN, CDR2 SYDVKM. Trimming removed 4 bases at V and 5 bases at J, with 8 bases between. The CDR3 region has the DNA TGTGCCAGCAGTTCGCGACTTTATGGCTACACCTTC. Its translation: CASSSRLYGYTF.

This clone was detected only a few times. The CDR3 spells CATSDRTGTAFF. In DNA, the CDR3 is TGTGCCACCAGTGATAGGACAGGGACCGCTTTCTTT. V and J are TRBV24-1 and TRBJ1-1; TRBD1 matches at 8 bases. Germline V gives CDR1 KGHDR, CDR2 SFDVKD. V was pared by 3 bases and J by 11 bases, with 4 bases of the junction left unmatched. This CDR3 has 12 residues.

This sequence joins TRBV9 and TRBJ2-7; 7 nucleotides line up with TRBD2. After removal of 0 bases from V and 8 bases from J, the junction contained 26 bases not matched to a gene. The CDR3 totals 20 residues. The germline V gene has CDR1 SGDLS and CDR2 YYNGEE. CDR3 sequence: CASSVGGFRSGGSYVLQQYF. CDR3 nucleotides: TGTGCCAGCAGCGTAGGTGGGTTTAGGTCCGGCGGGAGTTACGTTTTGCAGCAGTACTTC.

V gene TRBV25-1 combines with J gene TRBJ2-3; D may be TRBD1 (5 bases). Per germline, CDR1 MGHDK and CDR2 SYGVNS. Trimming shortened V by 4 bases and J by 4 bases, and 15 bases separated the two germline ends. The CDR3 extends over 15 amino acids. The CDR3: CASSGSRVPPDTQYF. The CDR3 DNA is TGTGCCAGCAGTGGGTCCAGGGTCCCTCCAGATACGCAGTATTTT. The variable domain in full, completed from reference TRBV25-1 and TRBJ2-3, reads EADIYQTPRYLVIGTGKKITLECSQTMGHDKMYWYQQDPGMELHLIHYSYGVNSTEKGDLSSESTVSRIRTEHFPLTLESARPSHTSQYLCASSGSRVPPDTQYFGPGTRLTVL.

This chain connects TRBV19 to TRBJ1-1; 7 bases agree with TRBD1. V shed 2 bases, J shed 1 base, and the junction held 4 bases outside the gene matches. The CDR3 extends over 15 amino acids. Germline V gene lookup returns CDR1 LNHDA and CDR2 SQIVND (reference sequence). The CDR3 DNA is TGTGCCAGTAGTATAAAGGGGGCCTGGAACACTGAAGCTTTCTTT. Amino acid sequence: CASSIKGAWNTEAFF. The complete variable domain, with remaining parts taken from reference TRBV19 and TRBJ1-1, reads DGGITQSPKYLFRKEGQNVTLSCEQNLNHDAMYWYRQDPGQGLRLIYYSQIVNDFQKGDIAEGYSVSREKKESFPLTVTSAQKNPTAFYLCASSIKGAWNTEAFFGQGTRLTVV.

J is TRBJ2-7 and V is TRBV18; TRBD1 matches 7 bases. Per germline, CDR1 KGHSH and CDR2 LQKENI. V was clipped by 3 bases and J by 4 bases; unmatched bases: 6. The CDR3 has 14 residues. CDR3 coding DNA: TGTGCCAGCTCACCCTATGGACAGGCGTACGAGCAGTACTTC. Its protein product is CASSPYGQAYEQYF.